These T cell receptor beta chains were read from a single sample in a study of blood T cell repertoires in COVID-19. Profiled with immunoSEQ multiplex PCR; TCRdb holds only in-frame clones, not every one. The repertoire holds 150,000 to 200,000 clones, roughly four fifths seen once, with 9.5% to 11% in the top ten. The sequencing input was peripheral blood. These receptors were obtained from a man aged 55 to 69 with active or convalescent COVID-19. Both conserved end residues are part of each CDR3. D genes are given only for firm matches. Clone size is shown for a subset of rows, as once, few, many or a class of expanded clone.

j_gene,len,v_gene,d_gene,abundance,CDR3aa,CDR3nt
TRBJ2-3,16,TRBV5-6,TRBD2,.,CASSPEGLVSTDTQYF,TGTGCCAGCAGCCCTGAGGGACTAGTGAGCACAGATACGCAGTATTTT
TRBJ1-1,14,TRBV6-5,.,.,CASSYSQAVPEAFF,TGTGCCAGCAGTTACTCGCAGGCAGTTCCTGAAGCTTTCTTT
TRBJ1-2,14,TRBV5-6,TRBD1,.,CASSLGQQNYGYTF,TGTGCCAGCAGCCTGGGACAGCAGAACTATGGCTACACCTTC
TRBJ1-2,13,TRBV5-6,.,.,CASSLSGGGGYTF,TGTGCCAGCAGCTTGTCGGGGGGCGGTGGCTACACCTTC
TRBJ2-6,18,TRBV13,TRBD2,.,CASSLGTSGVSGANVLTF,TGTGCCAGCAGCCTAGGGACTAGCGGGGTCTCTGGGGCCAACGTCCTGACTTTC
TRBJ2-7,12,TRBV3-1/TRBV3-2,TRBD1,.,CASSQGDRVISF,TGTGCCAGCAGCCAAGGGGACAGGGTGATTAGCTTC
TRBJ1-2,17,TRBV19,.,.,CASTPGLRAAFNYGYTF,TGTGCCAGTACCCCAGGACTGCGCGCCGCCTTTAACTATGGCTACACCTTC
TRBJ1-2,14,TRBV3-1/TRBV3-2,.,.,CASSPTRGGYGYTF,TGTGCCAGCAGCCCCACGCGGGGGGGATATGGCTACACCTTC
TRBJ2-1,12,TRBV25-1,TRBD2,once,CASSGLASEQFF,TGTGCCAGCAGTGGACTAGCCTCCGAGCAGTTCTTC
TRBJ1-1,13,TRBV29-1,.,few,CSVGVRMNTEAFF,TGCAGCGTTGGGGTCAGGATGAACACTGAAGCTTTCTTT
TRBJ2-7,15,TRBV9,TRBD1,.,CASSPPGTGGHEQYF,TGTGCCAGCAGCCCCCCCGGGACAGGGGGCCACGAGCAGTACTTC
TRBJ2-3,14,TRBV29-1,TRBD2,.,CSVLPSGSTDTQYF,TGCAGCGTTTTACCTAGCGGGAGTACAGATACGCAGTATTTT
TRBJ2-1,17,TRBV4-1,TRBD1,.,CASSGEGQVSYAQGQFF,TGCGCCAGCAGCGGAGAGGGACAGGTTTCTTACGCACAAGGGCAGTTCTTC
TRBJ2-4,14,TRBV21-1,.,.,CASRGTGTENIQYF,TGTGCCAGCAGGGGGACGGGGACAGAAAACATTCAGTACTTC
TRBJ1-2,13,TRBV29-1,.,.,CSVGRDSKGGYTF,TGCAGCGTTGGTAGGGACTCCAAGGGTGGCTACACCTTC
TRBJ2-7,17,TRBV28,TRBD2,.,CASSSPGLAGGPGEQYF,TGTGCCAGCAGTTCCCCGGGACTAGCGGGAGGGCCGGGCGAGCAGTACTTC
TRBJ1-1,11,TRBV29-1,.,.,CSVDRGLGAFF,TGCAGCGTTGATAGGGGGTTGGGAGCTTTCTTT
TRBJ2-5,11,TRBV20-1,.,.,CSASFSETQYF,TGCAGTGCTAGTTTTAGCGAGACCCAGTACTTC
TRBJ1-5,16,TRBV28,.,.,CASRSGQLYSNQPQHF,TGTGCCAGCAGAAGTGGACAGTTATATAGCAATCAGCCCCAGCATTTT
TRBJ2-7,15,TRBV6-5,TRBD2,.,CASRSSGRDSYEQYF,TGTGCCAGCAGATCTAGCGGGAGGGACTCCTACGAGCAGTACTTC
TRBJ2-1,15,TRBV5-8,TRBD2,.,CASGVLAGGYNEQFF,TGTGCCAGCGGGGTACTAGCGGGAGGCTACAATGAGCAGTTCTTC
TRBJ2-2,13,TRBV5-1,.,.,CASSTQGTGELFF,TGCGCCAGCAGTACCCAGGGTACCGGGGAGCTGTTTTTT
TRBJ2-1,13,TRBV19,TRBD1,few,CASTTTGWGEQFF,TGTGCCAGTACCACGACAGGGTGGGGTGAGCAGTTCTTC
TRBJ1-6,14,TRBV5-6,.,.,CASSQTEFNSPLHF,TGTGCCAGCAGCCAGACAGAGTTCAATTCACCCCTCCACTTT
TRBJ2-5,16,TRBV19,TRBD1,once,CASSILGTAIQETQYF,TGTGCCAGTAGTATCTTAGGGACAGCGATCCAAGAGACCCAGTACTTC
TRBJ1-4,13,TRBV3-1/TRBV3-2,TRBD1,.,CASSQTGVEKLFF,TGTGCCAGCAGCCAAACAGGGGTTGAAAAACTGTTTTTT
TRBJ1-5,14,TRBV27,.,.,CASSFLGENQPQHF,TGTGCCAGCAGTTTTTTGGGAGAGAATCAGCCCCAGCATTTT
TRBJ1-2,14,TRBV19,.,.,CASSIEGDLGGYTF,TGTGCCAGTAGTATTGAAGGGGACTTGGGGGGCTACACCTTC
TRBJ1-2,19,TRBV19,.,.,CASRPPGHPESVRNYGYTF,TGTGCCAGTAGGCCACCTGGGCACCCAGAGTCGGTCCGCAACTATGGCTACACCTTC
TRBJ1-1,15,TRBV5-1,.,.,CASSFLEGTGTEAFF,TGCGCCAGCAGCTTCTTGGAGGGCACCGGCACTGAAGCTTTCTTT
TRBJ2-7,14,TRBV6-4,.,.,CASSEGESGYEQYF,TGTGCCAGCAGTGAGGGCGAGAGTGGCTACGAGCAGTACTTC
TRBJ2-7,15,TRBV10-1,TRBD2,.,CASSDSTGGSAEQYF,TGCGCCAGCAGTGATTCGACGGGCGGGAGTGCCGAGCAGTACTTC
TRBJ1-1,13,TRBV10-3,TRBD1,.,CAIRGTGDTEAFF,TGTGCCATCAGGGGGACAGGGGACACTGAAGCTTTCTTT
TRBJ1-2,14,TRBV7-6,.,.,CASSPTTEIYGYTF,TGTGCCAGCAGCCCAACGACAGAGATCTATGGCTACACCTTC
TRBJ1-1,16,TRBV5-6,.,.,CASRRGTLSLNTEAFF,TGTGCCAGCAGGCGCGGGACCTTGTCATTGAACACTGAAGCTTTCTTT
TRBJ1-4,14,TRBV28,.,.,CASSPGGVVEKLFF,TGTGCCAGCAGTCCCGGGGGGGTGGTTGAAAAACTGTTTTTT
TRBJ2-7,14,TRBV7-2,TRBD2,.,CASSRGGPGYEQYF,TGTGCCAGCAGCCGGGGAGGGCCTGGGTACGAGCAGTACTTC
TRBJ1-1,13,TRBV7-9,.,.,CASSAYQGREAFF,TGTGCCAGCAGCGCCTATCAGGGCCGTGAAGCTTTCTTT
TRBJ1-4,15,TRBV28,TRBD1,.,CASRGTGATNEKLFF,TGTGCCAGCAGAGGGACAGGGGCCACTAATGAAAAACTGTTTTTT
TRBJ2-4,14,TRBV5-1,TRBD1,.,CASSSGQGVHIQYF,TGCGCCAGCAGCTCGGGACAGGGTGTACACATTCAGTACTTC
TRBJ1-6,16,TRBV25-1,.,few,CASSEFAGRDNSPLHF,TGTGCCAGCAGTGAATTTGCTGGGCGCGATAATTCACCCCTCCACTTT
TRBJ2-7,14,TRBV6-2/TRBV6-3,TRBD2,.,CASSFWTSGNEQYF,TGTGCCAGCAGTTTTTGGACTAGCGGCAACGAGCAGTACTTC
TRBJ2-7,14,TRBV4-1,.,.,CASSQQSGPYEQYF,TGCGCCAGCAGCCAACAATCGGGTCCCTACGAGCAGTACTTC
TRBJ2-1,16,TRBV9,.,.,CASSVGGGPTYNEQFF,TGTGCCAGCAGCGTAGGGGGGGGGCCCACCTACAATGAGCAGTTCTTC
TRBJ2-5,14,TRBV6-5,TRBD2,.,CASSQSGSQETQYF,TGTGCCAGCAGTCAGAGCGGGAGTCAGGAGACCCAGTACTTC
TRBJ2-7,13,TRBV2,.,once,CASSATGFAEQYF,TGTGCCAGCAGTGCTACGGGGTTTGCCGAGCAGTACTTC
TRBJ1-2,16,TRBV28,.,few,CASSLSQAGKNYGYTF,TGTGCCAGCAGTTTATCACAAGCAGGGAAAAACTATGGCTACACCTTC
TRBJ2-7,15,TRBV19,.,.,CASSIAGDPSYEQYF,TGTGCCAGTAGTATAGCGGGGGACCCCTCCTACGAGCAGTACTTC
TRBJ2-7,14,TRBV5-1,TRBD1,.,CASSARTGGYEQYF,TGCGCCAGCAGTGCGCGGACAGGGGGCTACGAGCAGTACTTC
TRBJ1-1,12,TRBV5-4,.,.,CASSLEHTEAFF,TGTGCCAGCAGCTTGGAGCACACTGAAGCTTTCTTT
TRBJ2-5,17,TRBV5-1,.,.,CASSLAAGALYEETQYF,TGCGCCAGCAGCTTGGCTGCCGGAGCCCTATACGAAGAGACCCAGTACTTC
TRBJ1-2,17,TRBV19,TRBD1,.,CASSTPIDRGDNYGYTF,TGTGCCAGTAGTACCCCGATCGACAGGGGCGATAACTATGGCTACACCTTC
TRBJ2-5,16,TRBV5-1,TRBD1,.,CASSLDGTGGQETQYF,TGCGCCAGCAGCTTGGACGGGACAGGGGGACAAGAGACCCAGTACTTC
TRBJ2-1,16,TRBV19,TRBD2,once,CASNSYGLAGGPEQFF,TGTGCCAGTAACTCCTACGGGCTAGCGGGGGGGCCGGAGCAGTTCTTC